This T cell receptor (beta chain) was retrieved from a study of blood T cell repertoires in COVID-19. Across the study: The United States, Italy and Spain provided the acute and convalescent COVID-19 samples. PBMCs, B-cell-depleted T cells, or T cells provided the cDNA or gDNA that made up the material.

Authors' methods: Quantification of nucleated cells was approximated via reference gene primer amplification. This table comes from immunoSEQ multiplex PCR, and its TCRdb copy is limited to in-frame clones, with some not included. That table furnishes V, J and clone size, whereas the DNA furnished D and trimming. The table lists 410,000 or so clones, 80% to 90% of them singletons. This CDR3 is 14 amino acids long. The junction had 5 bases not matched to a gene; V was cut back by 6 bases and J by 2 bases. Germline V gene sequence: CDR1 ENHRY, CDR2 SYGVKD. The sample consisted of peripheral blood. This sequence was found in a woman in her thirties with active or convalescent COVID-19. J is TRBJ2-3 and V is TRBV10-3; 7 nucleotides agree with TRBD1. The chain's CDR3 is CAIRFGTATDTQYF. DNA of the CDR3: TGTGCCATCAGATTCGGGACAGCCACAGATACGCAGTATTTT.